A selection of T cell receptor beta chains follows, all from one sample in a study of identical twins. TCRdb re-called the 5' RACE reads with MiXCR, one entry per CDR3 protein. In the table there are about 700,000 distinct CDR3 sequences, around 8.6% of which are singletons. In addition, the sample was reused for a study of yellow fever vaccine responses in identical twins.

Sequencing used PBMCs. These receptors came from a woman aged 18-30 years in good health. Each CDR3 is given with its conserved first and last residue. The D gene is left open where the match is weak. Only part of the rows carry a size: once, few, many, or a class if the clone is expanded.

TRBD2 . TRBJ2-1 TRBV20-1 TGCAGTGCTACTCCGGGACTAGCGGGTGGAGAGCAGTTCTTC CSATPGLAGGEQFF
. . TRBJ2-5 TRBV20-1 TGCAGTGCTAGAGCAGGCCAAGAGACCCAGTACTTC CSARAGQETQYF
TRBD2 many TRBJ2-1 TRBV6-1 TGTGCCAGCGGCCCGGGACTAAGTTTCCATGAGCAGTTCTTC CASGPGLSFHEQFF
. many TRBJ2-7 TRBV4-1 TGCGCCAGCAGCCAAGCGGAGGGACCTACCTACGAGCAGTACTTC CASSQAEGPTYEQYF
. many TRBJ1-2 TRBV28 TGTGCCAGCGGTCTATTGGGGGCGATCGGTGGCTACACCTTC CASGLLGAIGGYTF
. . TRBJ2-1 TRBV4-3 TGCGCCAGCAGCCAAGAATTGACTAGGGGTTCGTTCTTC CASSQELTRGSFF
TRBD1 few TRBJ1-6 TRBV20-1 TGCAGTGCTAGAGAGGGGCAAATCAAGACAGGGAGCACACCCCTCCACTTT CSAREGQIKTGSTPLHF
. . TRBJ2-3 TRBV6-1 TGTGCCAGCAGCTTTGACTCTCCCACAGATACGCAGTATTTT CASSFDSPTDTQYF
. . TRBJ1-2 TRBV7-2 TGTGCCAGCAGCTTCTCAGGACTAACTAACTATGGCTACACCTTC CASSFSGLTNYGYTF
TRBD2 . TRBJ2-2 TRBV4-1 TGCGCCAGCAGCTCGCGGGAGGGGGACACCGGGGAGCTGTTTTTT CASSSREGDTGELFF
. . TRBJ2-2 TRBV7-2 TGTGCCAGCAGCTTAGACTCCGCGAACACCGGGGAGCTGTTTTTT CASSLDSANTGELFF
. few TRBJ2-3 TRBV27 TGTGCCAGCAGTTTATGGGTTTCAGATACGCAGTATTTT CASSLWVSDTQYF
. . TRBJ1-2 TRBV19 TGTGCCAGTAGCCAAAGGCCAGGGGGCTACACCTTC CASSQRPGGYTF
TRBD2 many TRBJ2-4 TRBV11-2 TGTGCCAGCAGCTTAGAGTCCGGGGCGGGGGGGCGATACATTCAGTACTTC CASSLESGAGGRYIQYF
TRBD2 . TRBJ2-7 TRBV6-2/TRBV6-3 TGTGCCAGCAGTCTCCTTACTAGCGCGAAGAGCTCCTACGAGCAGTACTTC CASSLLTSAKSSYEQYF
. many TRBJ1-2 TRBV6-5 TGTGCCAGCATCTCCCCAAACTGGCTCCACACCTTC CASISPNWLHTF
TRBD1 few TRBJ1-4 TRBV28 TGTGCCAGCAACGCCGGGACAGCATCTGAAAAACTGTTTTTT CASNAGTASEKLFF
TRBD2 many TRBJ2-5 TRBV28 TGTGCCAGCAGTCCAAGACTAGCGGGCCAAGAGACCCAGTACTTC CASSPRLAGQETQYF
. few TRBJ2-5 TRBV7-9 TGTGCCAGCAGCTTAGCGGCAGGTCGACTAGCCCAGTACTTC CASSLAAGRLAQYF
. few TRBJ2-5 TRBV7-2 TGTGCCAGCAGCACCCCAGAAACCGACATTGCGGAGACCCAGTACTTC CASSTPETDIAETQYF
TRBD1 few TRBJ2-7 TRBV7-9 TGTGCCAGCAACTTAGAAAGACAGGGGATGATCCCCTACGAGCAGTACTTC CASNLERQGMIPYEQYF
. . TRBJ1-6 TRBV6-5 TGTGCCAGCAGTTACTCGCCCACCAACCTTGAACCCCTCCACTTT CASSYSPTNLEPLHF
. few TRBJ1-6 TRBV4-2 TGTGCCAGCAGCCAAGGGGCCACCGGGGATTCACCCCTCCACTTT CASSQGATGDSPLHF
. few TRBJ2-3 TRBV30 TGTGCCTGGACCAAGGGGGGGGATACGCAGTATTTT CAWTKGGDTQYF
. few TRBJ2-7 TRBV7-3 TGTGCCAGCAGCCCTAGCCTAGGAGGAGAGCAGTACTTC CASSPSLGGEQYF
TRBD1 many TRBJ2-7 TRBV10-3 TGTGCCACCTTTGCGACAGGGGTCTCCTACGAGCAGTACTTC CATFATGVSYEQYF
. many TRBJ2-6 TRBV5-1 TGCGCCAGCAGCTTGCCGGACTCCTCTGGGGCCAACGTCCTGACTTTC CASSLPDSSGANVLTF
. few TRBJ1-1 TRBV5-1 TGCGCCAGCAGCTTCTTCGGCGGGACAGAAGCTTTCTTT CASSFFGGTEAFF
TRBD2 . TRBJ2-1 TRBV7-9 TGTGCCAGCAGCCTCTACCCTAGCGGGAGGTTATACAATGAGCAGTTCTTC CASSLYPSGRLYNEQFF
. few TRBJ2-6 TRBV9 TGTGCCAGCAGCGTAGAAAACTCTGGGGCCAACGTCCTGACTTTC CASSVENSGANVLTF
. few TRBJ1-4 TRBV25-1 TGTGCCAGCAGCGTCCGGGGGGCGGGTAATGAAAAACTGTTTTTT CASSVRGAGNEKLFF
. . TRBJ1-1 TRBV6-2/TRBV6-3 TGTGCCAGCAGGCCCAACTCTAACACTGAAGCTTTCTTT CASRPNSNTEAFF
. few TRBJ1-1 TRBV28 TGTGCCAGCAGTTTACGGGCGCATGAGGCTGAAGCTTTCTTT CASSLRAHEAEAFF
. once TRBJ1-6 TRBV18 TGTGCCAGCTCACCACGAGAGGGACGGGATTCACCCCTCCACTTT CASSPREGRDSPLHF
TRBD1 . TRBJ2-3 TRBV28 TGTGCCAGCACCGTGACAGGGTTGGGGGTGGATACGCAGTATTTT CASTVTGLGVDTQYF
. . TRBJ2-3 TRBV30 TGTGCCTGGAGTGATTTGGGCGAGGGAGATACGCAGTATTTT CAWSDLGEGDTQYF
. few TRBJ2-5 TRBV20-1 TGCAGTGCTATCACCGTGACAGGCCTGAAGGAGACCCAGTACTTC CSAITVTGLKETQYF
TRBD1 . TRBJ2-1 TRBV16 TGTGCCAGCACCGCGACAGGGGTGGGGGGCACCGATGAGCAGTTCTTC CASTATGVGGTDEQFF
TRBD2 . TRBJ2-1 TRBV7-2 TGTGCCAGCAGACCACTAGCGGTCAATGAGCAGTTCTTC CASRPLAVNEQFF
. . TRBJ1-4 TRBV27 TGTGCCAGCAGTCCTCCCCGGACAGACCGGAATGAAAAACTGTTTTTT CASSPPRTDRNEKLFF
TRBD1 many TRBJ2-1 TRBV29-1 TGCAGCGTTGAATTTTGGGACAGGGTGAATGAGCAGTTCTTC CSVEFWDRVNEQFF
. many TRBJ1-1 TRBV20-1 TGCAGTGCTCTGATCCGGGCAGGGGTGAACACTGAAGCTTTCTTT CSALIRAGVNTEAFF
. few TRBJ2-3 TRBV20-1 TGCAGTGCATCAAGGCCAGAGAACACAGATACGCAGTATTTT CSASRPENTDTQYF
. few TRBJ2-6 TRBV27 TGTGCCAGCAGCCCGAAGGGCGCTGGGGCCAACGTCCTGACTTTC CASSPKGAGANVLTF
. . TRBJ2-1 TRBV30 TGTGCCTGGACGGACGCGGGGATCGAGCAGTTCTTC CAWTDAGIEQFF
. many TRBJ2-5 TRBV7-9 TGTGCCAGCAGCTTGCCGGGATTCCAAGAGACCCAGTACTTC CASSLPGFQETQYF
. . TRBJ2-7 TRBV12-3/TRBV12-4 TGTGCCAGCAGTTTAGAGGGGGACGGGCCCTACGAGCAGTACTTC CASSLEGDGPYEQYF
. few TRBJ1-1 TRBV6-6 TGTGCCAGCATGGGGGGTTACACTGAAGCTTTCTTT CASMGGYTEAFF
. many TRBJ1-5 TRBV5-1 TGCGCCAGCAGCTTGGGTCCGGGTATCAATCAGCCCCAGCATTTT CASSLGPGINQPQHF
. . TRBJ1-5 TRBV2 TGTGCCAGCAGTGGACTTCAGCGCGATCAGCCCCAGCATTTT CASSGLQRDQPQHF
TRBD1 few TRBJ1-6 TRBV7-8 TGTGCCAGCAGTCCGGGACAGGTCTATAATTCACCCCTCCACTTT CASSPGQVYNSPLHF
. . TRBJ2-3 TRBV4-3 TGCGCCAGCAGCCTAGACTTGCGAGGGGGCACAGATACGCAGTATTTT CASSLDLRGGTDTQYF
. . TRBJ2-1 TRBV10-3 TGTGCCATCAGTGCGGCGGAGGGGTCCTACAATGAGCAGTTCTTC CAISAAEGSYNEQFF
. few TRBJ2-6 TRBV27 TGTGCCACGCCCGGCAGGATAAACCGGAGGGCCAACGTCCTGACTTTC CATPGRINRRANVLTF
. few TRBJ1-1 TRBV29-1 TGCAGCGTAGGGAGGGGCATGAACACTGAAGCTTTCTTT CSVGRGMNTEAFF
. . TRBJ2-1 TRBV30 TGTGCCTGGACTAGAGAAGAATACAATGAGCAGTTCTTC CAWTREEYNEQFF